This TCR beta chain was sequenced during a study of cytomegalovirus exposure and HLA in healthy donors. As for this clone: Its antigen is unknown.

The CDR3 has 15 amino acids. From germline, CDR1 is GTSNPN and CDR2 SVGIG (reference sequence). V gave up 2 bases and J gave up 3 bases; unmatched junction bases: 10. Study-level results: In a later analysis, donors in an Asian-associated ancestry cluster reportedly had fewer N-insertions in productive TCRs than the cohort mean. Highly shared variants forming one cluster were likely a sequencing artifact.

Both 60 Vbeta primers and 13 Jbeta primers went into the PCR. Clones were sequenced by immunoSEQ multiplex PCR, and TCRdb holds only the in-frame ones, with some missing. Altogether under 55,000 clones are present, around 70% being singletons, with the ten largest covering 3%. Participants comprised healthy donors of bone marrow. This TCR was recovered from a man younger than 35 in good health and CMV-seronegative. The genes are TRBV30 and TRBJ2-7, with 7 positions matching TRBD2. Sample: PBMCs. DNA for the CDR3: TGTGCCTGGAGTTTTGCGGGAGCCAACGTCTACGAGCAGTACTTC. Translated: CAWSFAGANVYEQYF.